This T cell receptor (beta chain) derives from a study of cytomegalovirus exposure and HLA in healthy donors. General observations from the study: In a later analysis, the majority of CMV-associated beta chains seemingly showed HLA restriction.

There are a few counts of this clone. Antigen unknown. Primers included in the PCR were 60 Vbeta and 13 Jbeta primers. TCRdb's copy holds only in-frame clones and misses some; the assay was immunoSEQ multiplex PCR. The sample holds tens of thousands of clones, about 67% seen once. Germline V CDR1 and CDR2: MNHEY, SMNVEV (reference sequence). This CDR3 has 14 amino acids. J lost 2 bases, V lost 4 bases, and 4 bases had no gene match. The sample was PBMCs. The source is a young man in good health and CMV-seronegative. This rearrangement joins TRBV27 to TRBJ2-7, with TRBD1 identical over 8 bases. CDR3 sequence: CASSSTTGAYEQYF. CDR3 nucleotide sequence: TGTGCCAGCAGTTCCACGACAGGGGCCTACGAGCAGTACTTC.